This entry concerns a single T cell receptor beta chain. These data belong to a study of glioma-infiltrating T cells after dendritic cell vaccination. Before vaccination, two weeks after the third vaccination, and at progression, PBMC were collected. Method: immunoSEQ multiplex PCR; TCRdb's copy keeps in-frame clones and lacks some. The table shows 90,000 to 100,000 clones, with 79% occurring only once. This TCR was sampled from a human donor with glioblastoma. Sequencing used blood, obtained before dendritic cell vaccination.

As DNA, the CDR3 is TGTGCCAGCAGCCTGGTCCTCGGGGAGCAGTACTTC. Protein: CASSLVLGEQYF. The chain recombines TRBV7-2 with TRBJ2-7; D gene uncertain. The CDR3 totals 12 residues. Per the germline V gene, CDR1 is SGHTA and CDR2 is FQGNSA. The V end was cut by 5 bases, the J end by 7 bases, with 12 bases between.